One and the same sample provided the 25 T cell receptor beta chains below, sequenced in a study of shared clonotypes between healthy human individuals. Here immunoSEQ multiplex PCR was the method, and the copy in TCRdb shows in-frame clones only, minus some. The sample carries about half a million clones, over 75% recorded once. Input material: PBMCs. The source is a woman in her thirties or forties in good health. Some clones in this sample may be carry-over from other donors' samples.

The CDR3 here is CASSFWDRVNEQYF. CDR3 DNA sequence: TGTGCCAGCAGTTTCTGGGACAGGGTGAACGAGCAGTACTTC. The chain employs TRBV27 and TRBJ2-7; TRBD1 matches 9 bases. The CDR3 loop spans 14 amino acids. Germline lookup yields CDR1 MNHEY and CDR2 SMNVEV (reference sequence). V shed 3 bases and J 5 bases; nucleotides not matched to a gene: 5.

Concerning this clone itself: This may be a read error, as it is one base from a much larger clone. At the DNA level, this CDR3 is encoded by other sequences in the same sample as well. The chain is built from TRBV7-9 and TRBJ2-5, with TRBD1 matching over 8 bases. Germline V gives CDR1 SEHNR, CDR2 FQNEAQ (reference sequence). This CDR3 is built from 13 residues. The CDR3 sequence: CASSSRGPETQYF. CDR3 in DNA: TGTGCCAGCAGCTCCAGGGGGCCCGAGACACAGTACTTC.

The chain employs TRBV4-1 and TRBJ1-3; unclear D gene. CDR3 length: 11 amino acids. Trimming removed 5 bases from V and 4 bases from J, with 3 bases in between. Germline CDR1 MGHRA, CDR2 YSYEKL. The DNA for the CDR3 is TGCGCCAGCAGCAACGGAAACACCATATATTTT. Translating gives CASSNGNTIYF.

This clone occurred many times. The chain carries TRBV7-6 and TRBJ2-3; the D gene is possibly TRBD2 (5 bases). The ends were cut back, 1 base at V and 3 bases at J, with 11 bases in the middle. The CDR3 has 15 amino acids. Germline loops: CDR1 SGHVS, CDR2 FNYEAQ. The CDR3 bases are TGTGCCAGCAGCTTAGGGGGAGAACTGACAGATACGCAGTATTTT. Translating it yields CASSLGGELTDTQYF.

V is TRBV18 and J is TRBJ1-2; no clear D gene. CDR3 length: 13 amino acids. Trimming took 4 bases from V and 3 from J, leaving 9 bases between them. Germline assignment: CDR1 KGHSH and CDR2 LQKENI. Written as DNA, the CDR3 is TGTGCCAGCTCACGAGACGGAGACTATGGCTACACCTTC. Its protein product is CASSRDGDYGYTF.

V usage is TRBV6-1 and J usage is TRBJ2-5; D is ambiguous. The CDR3 runs 13 residues. The germline V gene has CDR1 MNHNS and CDR2 SASEGT. V was shortened by 1 base and J by 7 bases, with 10 bases between the two germline ends. The CDR3 DNA reads TGTGCCAGCAGTGAAGGTCTCCCTGGGACCCAGTACTTC. This sequence encodes CASSEGLPGTQYF.

The V and J genes are TRBV2 and TRBJ2-1; D is unclear. Between the trimmed V and J ends, which lost 4 bases and 4 bases, there was a span of 11 bases. The CDR3 runs 14 residues. Germline V gene lookup returns CDR1 SNHLY and CDR2 FYNNEI. The CDR3 DNA is TGTGCCAGCAGTGGGGTGACACGATACAATGAGCAGTTCTTC. Amino acid sequence: CASSGVTRYNEQFF.

V and J are TRBV6-1 and TRBJ1-2; weak D call: TRBD1 (5 bases). The CDR3 is 15 amino acids. Trimming stripped 6 bases from V and 1 base from J, with 15 bases between. Germline CDR1 and CDR2: MNHNS and SASEGT. As DNA, the CDR3 is TGTGCCAGCAGCCCCGGGGGAGGAGGTAACTATGGCTACACCTTC. Translating it yields CASSPGGGGNYGYTF.

CDR3: CASTPRAVTTGNTIYF. The CDR3 bases are TGTGCCAGCACCCCGCGGGCAGTCACGACTGGAAACACCATATATTTT. V gene TRBV7-8 combines with J gene TRBJ1-3; no firm D call. Trimming took off 7 bases at V and 2 bases at J, with 18 bases between the two ends. The CDR3 is 16 residues long. Germline V gives CDR1 SGHVS, CDR2 FQNEAQ.

This chain's CDR3 is CASSHGRYERNEQFF. The CDR3 bases are TGCGCCAGCAGCCATGGCCGGTACGAGAGAAATGAGCAGTTCTTC. V usage is TRBV4-1 and J usage is TRBJ2-1; D not resolved. The CDR3 sequence is 15 residues long. Germline loops: CDR1 MGHRA, CDR2 YSYEKL. The V gene lost 3 bases and the J gene lost 7 bases, with 16 bases spanning the gap.

The CDR3 DNA is TGTGCCAGAAGCTCCGGGACTAGCGGGAGGTCGTCCTACGAGCAGTACTTC. Its translation: CARSSGTSGRSSYEQYF. V is TRBV5-3 and J is TRBJ2-7; 15 bases agree with TRBD2. TRBV5-3 is reported as an ORF; its role is uncertain. This CDR3 has 17 residues. J gave up 1 base and V 3 bases, and 5 bases lay outside the gene matches.

V usage is TRBV29-1 and J usage is TRBJ2-7, with TRBD2 matching over 10 bases. V was clipped by 5 bases and J by 0 bases; unmatched bases: 4. This CDR3 is 14 amino acids long. Per the germline V gene, CDR1 is SQVTM and CDR2 is ANQGSEA. CDR3 in amino acids: CSVRTSGNSYEQYF. The CDR3 nucleotides are TGCAGCGTTCGGACTAGCGGCAACTCCTACGAGCAGTACTTC.

The V call is TRBV6-5, the J call TRBJ2-5, with D possibly matching TRBD2 (6 bases). Trimming stripped 10 bases from V and 2 bases from J, with 14 bases between. Germline values: CDR1 MNHEY, CDR2 SVGAGI. The CDR3 has 13 residues. CDR3 DNA: TGTGCCACCCGGGACTTCCCTCAAGAGACCCAGTACTTC. As protein: CATRDFPQETQYF.

This clone has a handful of counts. V usage is TRBV5-1 and J usage is TRBJ2-2, with 10 bases fitting TRBD2. Trimming cost V 3 bases and J 5 bases; bases outside gene matches: 7. This CDR3 contains 16 residues. Germline V lookup: CDR1 SGHRS, CDR2 YFSETQ. The CDR3: CASSSLAGGNTGELFF. Written as DNA, the CDR3 is TGCGCCAGCAGCTCCTTAGCGGGAGGAAATACCGGGGAGCTGTTTTTT.

J is TRBJ2-1 and V is TRBV7-3, with TRBD1 identical over 9 bases. CDR1 and CDR2 from the germline V gene are SGHTA and FQGTGA. This CDR3 contains 14 residues. J gave up 13 bases and V 5 bases, and 12 bases lay outside the gene matches. CDR3 nucleotide sequence: TGTGCCAGCAGCCCTGGGGGACAGGGTCTCCCCCAGTTCTTC. This encodes CASSPGGQGLPQFF.

The genes are TRBV7-9 and TRBJ1-1; TRBD1 matches at 8 bases. The CDR3 is 15 amino acids. Trimming cost V 4 bases and J 0 bases; bases outside gene matches: 4. CDR1 SEHNR and CDR2 FQNEAQ come from the germline V gene (reference sequence). CDR3 sequence: CASSSGTGVNTEAFF. As DNA, the CDR3 is TGTGCCAGCAGCTCCGGGACAGGTGTGAACACTGAAGCTTTCTTT.

The J gene is TRBJ2-7, the V gene TRBV5-1, with 9 bases aligning to TRBD2. CDR1 is SGHRS and CDR2 is YFSETQ in the germline V gene. CDR3 length: 16 residues. The junction had 8 bases not matched to a gene; V was cut back by 0 bases and J by 4 bases. The DNA of the CDR3 is TGCGCCAGCAGCTTGGGTCTTGCGGGAGGGTTGTACGAGCAGTACTTC. Translated: CASSLGLAGGLYEQYF.

The V call is TRBV5-4, the J call TRBJ1-2, with 12 bases fitting TRBD1. Germline V gene lookup returns CDR1 SGHNT and CDR2 YYREEE (reference sequence). The trim removed 6 bases at V and 7 bases at J, leaving 10 bases unmatched. This CDR3 has 15 amino acids. CDR3 in amino acids: CASTMWGTGGGGYTF. CDR3 nucleotides: TGTGCCAGCACCATGTGGGGGACAGGGGGCGGTGGCTACACCTTC.

This clone was found once. The chain links TRBV29-1 to TRBJ2-1, with 8 nucleotides matching TRBD2. This CDR3 is built from 12 residues. Germline CDR1 SQVTM, CDR2 ANQGSEA. In nucleotides, the CDR3 is TGCAGGGGGCGCGGGGGGCGGCATGAGCAGTTCTTC. Amino acids: CRGRGGRHEQFF.

J is TRBJ1-1 and V is TRBV28, with D maybe TRBD1 (6 bases). The CDR3 totals 14 residues. CDR1 and CDR2 from the germline V gene are MDHEN and SYDVKM. Trimming left V 5 bases short and J 3 bases short, with 13 bases between. CDR3 loop: CASSPQTGDTEAFF. As DNA, the CDR3 is TGTGCCAGCAGTCCCCAGACAGGAGACACTGAAGCTTTCTTT.

The gene calls are TRBV11-3 and TRBJ2-3; TRBD2 agrees at 9 bases. Germline V CDR1 and CDR2: SGHNT, YENEEA. V shed 1 base, J shed 3 bases, and the junction held 5 bases outside the gene matches. CDR3 length equals 16 residues. CDR3 nucleotide sequence: TGTGCCAGCAGCTTAGGATCTAGCGGGGCTACAGATACGCAGTATTTT. Encoded protein: CASSLGSSGATDTQYF.

A remark on this clone: The sample carries other DNA sequences with the same CDR3. This rearrangement joins TRBV30 to TRBJ2-2; D remains ambiguous. The germline V and J ends were trimmed by 0 bases and 1 base, with 3 bases remaining between them. The CDR3 spans 13 residues. Looked up from germline, CDR1 is GTSNPN and CDR2 is SVGIG (reference sequence). The CDR3: CAWSVQNTGELFF. The CDR3 nucleotides read TGTGCCTGGAGTGTCCAGAACACCGGGGAGCTGTTTTTT.

Points on this clone: It is likely a read error: a sequence one base away is far more abundant. The chain links TRBV25-1 to TRBJ2-7; possible D gene TRBD1, 5 bases. The CDR3 runs to 13 residues. The V gene's germline CDR1 is MGHDK and CDR2 SYGVNS. CDR3 in amino acids: CVSSGQGIDEQYF. The CDR3 DNA reads as TGTGTCAGCAGTGGGCAGGGAATTGACGAGCAGTACTTC.

J is TRBJ2-6 and V is TRBV28; 9 nucleotides align to TRBD1. The CDR3 sequence is 17 residues long. Trimming took 7 bases from V and 4 from J; bases not matched to a gene: 11. The germline V gene has CDR1 MDHEN and CDR2 SYDVKM. The DNA of the CDR3 is TGTGCCAGCACTCTACAGGGGGCAGGATCGGGGGCCAACGTCCTGACTTTC. Its protein product is CASTLQGAGSGANVLTF.

V usage is TRBV28 and J usage is TRBJ1-1; TRBD1 matches 8 bases. With 8 bases clipped from V and 0 bases from J, the junction kept 11 bases outside the gene matches. Germline loops: CDR1 MDHEN, CDR2 SYDVKM. The CDR3 has 16 residues. The CDR3 loop reads CASVAGQGLMNTEAFF. The CDR3 DNA reads as TGTGCCAGCGTAGCCGGACAGGGTCTCATGAACACTGAAGCTTTCTTT.